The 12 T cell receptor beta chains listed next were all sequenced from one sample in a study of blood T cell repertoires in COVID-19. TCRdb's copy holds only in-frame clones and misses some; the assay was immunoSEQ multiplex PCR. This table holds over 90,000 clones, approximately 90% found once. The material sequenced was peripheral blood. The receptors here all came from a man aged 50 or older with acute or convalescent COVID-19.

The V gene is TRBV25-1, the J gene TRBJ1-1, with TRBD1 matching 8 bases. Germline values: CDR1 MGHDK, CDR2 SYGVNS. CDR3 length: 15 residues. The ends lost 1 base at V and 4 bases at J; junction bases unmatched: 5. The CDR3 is CASSEFGRGPTEAFF. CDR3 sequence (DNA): TGTGCCAGCAGTGAATTTGGCAGGGGGCCCACTGAAGCTTTCTTT.

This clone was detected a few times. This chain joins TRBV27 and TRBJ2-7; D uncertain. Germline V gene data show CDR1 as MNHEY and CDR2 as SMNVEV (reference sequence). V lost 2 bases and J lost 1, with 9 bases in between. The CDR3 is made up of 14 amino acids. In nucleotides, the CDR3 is TGTGCCAGCAGTTTACGATACCAGTCCTACGAGCAGTACTTC. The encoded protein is CASSLRYQSYEQYF.

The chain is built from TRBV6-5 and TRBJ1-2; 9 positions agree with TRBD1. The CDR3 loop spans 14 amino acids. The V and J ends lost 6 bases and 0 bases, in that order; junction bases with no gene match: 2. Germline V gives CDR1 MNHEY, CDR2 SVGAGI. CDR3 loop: CASSRQGANYGYTF. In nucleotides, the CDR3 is TGTGCCAGCAGCAGACAGGGGGCTAACTATGGCTACACCTTC.

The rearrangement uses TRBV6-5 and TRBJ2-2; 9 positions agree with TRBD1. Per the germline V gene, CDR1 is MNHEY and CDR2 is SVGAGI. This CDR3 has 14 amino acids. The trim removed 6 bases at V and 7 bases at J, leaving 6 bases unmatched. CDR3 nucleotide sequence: TGTGCCAGCAGGGGACAGGGTACCAGCGGGGAGCTGTTTTTT. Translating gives CASRGQGTSGELFF.

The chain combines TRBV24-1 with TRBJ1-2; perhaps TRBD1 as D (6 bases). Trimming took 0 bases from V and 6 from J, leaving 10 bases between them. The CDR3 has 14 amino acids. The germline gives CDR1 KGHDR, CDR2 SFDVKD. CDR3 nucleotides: TGTGCCACCAGTGATTTGGAGGGGGTCGATGGCTACACCTTC. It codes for CATSDLEGVDGYTF.

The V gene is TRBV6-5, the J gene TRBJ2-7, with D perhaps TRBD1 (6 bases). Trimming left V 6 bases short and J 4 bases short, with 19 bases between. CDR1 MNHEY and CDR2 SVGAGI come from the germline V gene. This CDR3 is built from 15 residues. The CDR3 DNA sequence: TGTGCCAGCAGAGATGGGACAAGGGGTCCTTACGAGCAGTACTTC. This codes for CASRDGTRGPYEQYF.

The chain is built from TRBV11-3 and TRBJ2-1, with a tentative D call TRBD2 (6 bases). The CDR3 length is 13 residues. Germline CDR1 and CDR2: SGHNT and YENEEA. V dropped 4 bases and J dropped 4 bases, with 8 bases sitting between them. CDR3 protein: CASSSGGYNEQFF. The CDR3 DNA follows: TGTGCCAGCAGCTCCGGGGGTTACAATGAGCAGTTCTTC.

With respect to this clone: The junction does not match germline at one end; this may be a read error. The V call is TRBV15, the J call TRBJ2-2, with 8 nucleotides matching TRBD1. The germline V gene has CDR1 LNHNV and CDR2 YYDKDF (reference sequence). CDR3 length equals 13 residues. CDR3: CATCRGRTGELFF. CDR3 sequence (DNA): TGTGCCACCTGCAGGGGGCGAACCGGGGAGCTGTTTTTT.

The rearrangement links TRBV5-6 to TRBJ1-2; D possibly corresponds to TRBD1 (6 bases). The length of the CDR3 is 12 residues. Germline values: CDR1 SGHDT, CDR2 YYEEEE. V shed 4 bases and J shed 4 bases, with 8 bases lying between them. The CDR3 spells CASSPDSYGYTF. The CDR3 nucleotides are TGTGCCAGCAGCCCGGACAGCTATGGCTACACCTTC.

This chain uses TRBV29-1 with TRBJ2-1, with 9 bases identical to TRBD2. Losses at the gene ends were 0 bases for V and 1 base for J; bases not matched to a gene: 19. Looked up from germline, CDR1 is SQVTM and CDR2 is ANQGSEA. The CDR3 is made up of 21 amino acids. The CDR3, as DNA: TGCAGCGTTGAAGACGGGCAGGGAAGGAGGCCTAGCGGGAATTCCTACAATGAGCAGTTCTTC. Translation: CSVEDGQGRRPSGNSYNEQFF.

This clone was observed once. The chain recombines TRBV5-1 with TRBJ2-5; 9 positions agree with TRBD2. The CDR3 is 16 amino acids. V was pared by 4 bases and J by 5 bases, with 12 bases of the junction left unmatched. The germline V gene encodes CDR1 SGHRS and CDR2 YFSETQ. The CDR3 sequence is CASSPGSAGGRETQYF. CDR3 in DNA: TGCGCCAGCAGCCCGGGGAGTGCGGGAGGGCGGGAGACCCAGTACTTC.

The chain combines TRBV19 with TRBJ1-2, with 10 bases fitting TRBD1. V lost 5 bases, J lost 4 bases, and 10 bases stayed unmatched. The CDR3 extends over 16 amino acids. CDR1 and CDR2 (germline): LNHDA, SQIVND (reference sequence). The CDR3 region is CASSSPRQGARYGYTF. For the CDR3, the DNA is TGTGCCAGTAGTTCTCCCCGACAGGGGGCGCGCTATGGCTACACCTTC.